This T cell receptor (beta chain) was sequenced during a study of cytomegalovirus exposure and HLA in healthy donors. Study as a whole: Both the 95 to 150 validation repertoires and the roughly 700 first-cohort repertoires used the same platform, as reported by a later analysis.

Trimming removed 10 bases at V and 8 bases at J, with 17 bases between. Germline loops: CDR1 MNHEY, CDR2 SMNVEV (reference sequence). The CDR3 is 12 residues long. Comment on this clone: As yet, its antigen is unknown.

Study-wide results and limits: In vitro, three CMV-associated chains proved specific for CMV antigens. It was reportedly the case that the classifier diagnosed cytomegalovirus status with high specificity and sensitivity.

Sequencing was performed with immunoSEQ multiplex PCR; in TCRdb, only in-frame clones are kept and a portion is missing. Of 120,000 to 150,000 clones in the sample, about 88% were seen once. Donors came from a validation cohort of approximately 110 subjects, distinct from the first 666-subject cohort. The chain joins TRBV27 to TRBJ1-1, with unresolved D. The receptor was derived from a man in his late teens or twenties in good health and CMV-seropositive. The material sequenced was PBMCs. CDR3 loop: CATLTTTGEAFF. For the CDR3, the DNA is TGTGCCACCCTAACAACGACCGGGGAAGCTTTCTTT.